One and the same sample provided the 26 T cell receptor beta chains below, sequenced in a study of blood T cell repertoires in COVID-19. Data came from immunoSEQ multiplex PCR; TCRdb stores just in-frame clones and leaves some out. The profile shows about 310,000 clones, around 90% of them singletons. The sequenced sample was PBMCs or T cells enriched from blood (not recorded which). The receptors were sampled from a woman between 18 and 29 years old with acute COVID-19.

The chain links TRBV5-6 to TRBJ2-7, with 8 positions matching TRBD1. Germline V gene sequence: CDR1 SGHDT, CDR2 YYEEEE. This CDR3 spans 14 amino acids. J was trimmed by 3 bases and V by 2 bases; bases with no gene match: 4. The CDR3, as DNA: TGTGCCAGCAGCTTCGGGACAGGAGTCTACGAGCAGTACTTC. Translated, it gives CASSFGTGVYEQYF.

The chain couples TRBV5-6 to TRBJ2-1; 7 nucleotides align to TRBD1. The CDR3 loop spans 15 amino acids. Germline CDR1 is SGHDT and CDR2 is YYEEEE. J gave up 5 bases and V 0 bases, and 5 bases lay outside the gene matches. The CDR3 protein is CASSLGQGVHNEQFF. CDR3 bases: TGTGCCAGCAGCTTGGGGCAGGGGGTCCACAATGAGCAGTTCTTC. Filled out from reference TRBV5-6 and TRBJ2-1, the complete variable domain reads DAGVTQSPTHLIKTRGQQVTLRCSPKSGHDTVSWYQQALGQGPQFIFQYYEEEERQRGNFPDRFSGHQFPNYSSELNVNALLLGDSALYLCASSLGQGVHNEQFFGPGTRLTVL.

This chain uses TRBV29-1 with TRBJ2-1; TRBD2 aligns across 13 bases. The trim removed 7 bases at V and 4 bases at J, leaving 4 bases unmatched. The CDR3 consists of 14 residues. The germline V gene has CDR1 SQVTM and CDR2 ANQGSEA. The CDR3 sequence is CSGGLAGDYNEQFF. CDR3 bases: TGCAGCGGTGGACTAGCGGGAGATTACAATGAGCAGTTCTTC.

The genes are TRBV28 and TRBJ1-6; 9 bases are shared with TRBD1. This CDR3 comprises 13 residues. Germline loops: CDR1 MDHEN, CDR2 SYDVKM. Trimming took 5 bases from V and 9 from J; bases not matched to a gene: 2. CDR3 DNA: TGTGCCAGCAGTAGACAGGGGGTTTCACCCCTCCACTTT. It is translated as CASSRQGVSPLHF.

In its sample, this clone was seen a few times. The chain is built from TRBV2 and TRBJ2-2, with 10 bases that match TRBD2. CDR1 is SNHLY, CDR2 FYNNEI, per germline. With V trimmed by 6 bases and J by 8 bases, 9 bases remained unmatched. There are 15 residues in the CDR3. The CDR3 bases are TGTGCCAGCAGCGCCGGCCTAGCGGGAGTTGGGGAGCTGTTTTTT. It is translated as CASSAGLAGVGELFF.

The V and J genes are TRBV11-1 and TRBJ1-1; TRBD1 might be the D (6 bases). The V gene's germline CDR1 is SGHAT and CDR2 FQDESV (reference sequence). Trimming stripped 5 bases from V and 0 bases from J, with 13 bases between. The CDR3 covers 15 residues. The CDR3 coding sequence is TGTGCCAGCAGCCCCCGGACAGCCATGAACACTGAAGCTTTCTTT. The encoded protein is CASSPRTAMNTEAFF.

The V gene is TRBV5-4, the J gene TRBJ1-1; 10 nucleotides align to TRBD1. There are 13 residues in the CDR3. The ends lost 0 bases at V and 11 bases at J; junction bases unmatched: 4. Germline CDR1 and CDR2: SGHNT and YYREEE (reference sequence). CDR3 loop: CASSLGQGARAFF. In DNA form, the CDR3 reads TGTGCCAGCAGCTTGGGACAGGGGGCGCGGGCTTTCTTT.

The chain is built from TRBV28 and TRBJ2-5; 9 positions agree with TRBD1. With V trimmed by 0 bases and J by 1 base, 0 bases remained unmatched. Germline loops: CDR1 MDHEN, CDR2 SYDVKM. This CDR3 has 15 residues. This CDR3 reads CASSLWDRGQETQYF. The CDR3 nucleotides are TGTGCCAGCAGTTTATGGGACAGGGGCCAAGAGACCCAGTACTTC.

J is TRBJ2-7 and V is TRBV27, with TRBD1 identical over 8 bases. The CDR3 extends over 15 amino acids. The ends lost 5 bases at V and 0 bases at J; junction bases unmatched: 6. The germline gives CDR1 MNHEY, CDR2 SMNVEV (reference sequence). The CDR3 coding sequence is TGTGCCAGCAGTCGGGGCCAGGGGGCCTCCTACGAGCAGTACTTC. Translating it yields CASSRGQGASYEQYF.

The CDR3 sequence: CASSPPGQGHTEAFF. The CDR3 DNA reads as TGTGCCAGCAGTCCGCCCGGACAGGGGCACACTGAAGCTTTCTTT. This rearrangement joins TRBV6-6 to TRBJ1-1; 9 bases line up with TRBD1. Germline loops: CDR1 MNHNY, CDR2 SVGAGI (reference sequence). After removal of 5 bases from V and 3 bases from J, the junction contained 7 bases not matched to a gene. The CDR3 covers 15 residues.

J is TRBJ1-2 and V is TRBV30; tentative D call: TRBD1 (6 bases). The germline V gene encodes CDR1 GTSNPN and CDR2 SVGIG (reference sequence). V gave up 0 bases and J gave up 4 bases, with 18 bases separating them. This CDR3 is 16 amino acids long. The CDR3 here is CAWSVGLGGLGYGYTF. CDR3 coding DNA: TGTGCCTGGAGTGTGGGGTTGGGGGGGCTAGGCTATGGCTACACCTTC.

V is TRBV19 and J is TRBJ1-5; TRBD1 aligns across 11 bases. This CDR3 is 18 amino acids long. CDR1 LNHDA and CDR2 SQIVND come from the germline V gene (reference sequence). V trimming: 4 bases; J trimming: 7 bases; junction bases outside the gene matches: 15. CDR3 loop: CASSTGDPGTGGRQPQHF. The CDR3 nucleotides read TGTGCCAGTAGTACGGGTGACCCCGGGACAGGGGGTCGGCAGCCCCAGCATTTT.

This chain links TRBV18 with TRBJ1-2; D perhaps matches TRBD1 (6 bases). Germline V CDR1 and CDR2: KGHSH, LQKENI. Trimming took 4 bases from V and 0 from J, leaving 21 bases between them. The CDR3 totals 18 residues. Written as DNA, the CDR3 is TGTGCCAGCTCACTACTCCAGGACAGAAGATTTACTAACTATGGCTACACCTTC. This sequence encodes CASSLLQDRRFTNYGYTF.

Concerning this clone: The germline gene is not matched at one end of the junction; a read error may be the cause. CDR3 region: CASSQRTSGSIDTQYF. The CDR3 region has the DNA TGTGCCAGCAGCCAGCGGACTAGCGGGAGCATAGATACGCAGTATTTT. The chain links TRBV7-2 to TRBJ2-3; 13 positions match TRBD2. This CDR3 is built from 16 residues. Germline assignment: CDR1 SGHTA and CDR2 FQGNSA.

This chain connects TRBV10-3 to TRBJ2-7; 9 nucleotides match TRBD2. The CDR3 contains 15 residues. Trimming removed 0 bases from V and 4 bases from J; junction bases left unmatched: 4. Germline CDR1 ENHRY, CDR2 SYGVKD. The CDR3 here is CAISESLSGSYEQYF. DNA of the CDR3: TGTGCCATCAGTGAGTCCCTTAGCGGGAGTTACGAGCAGTACTTC.

The chain links TRBV11-3 to TRBJ2-3; TRBD1 aligns across 9 bases. This CDR3 is built from 14 residues. Germline V CDR1 and CDR2: SGHNT, YENEEA. V shed 5 bases, J shed 6 bases, and the junction held 6 bases outside the gene matches. DNA of the CDR3: TGTGCCAGCAGCCCCAGGACAGGGGATGATACGCAGTATTTT. Translated: CASSPRTGDDTQYF.

V is TRBV9 and J is TRBJ2-1; 8 bases fit TRBD2. CDR1 is SGDLS, CDR2 YYNGEE, per germline. The V segment lost 0 bases and the J segment 3 bases; nucleotides outside the gene matches: 2. The CDR3 is made up of 15 amino acids. The CDR3, as DNA: TGTGCCAGCAGCGTAGACGGGAGGGTCTACAATGAGCAGTTCTTC. Translation: CASSVDGRVYNEQFF. Filled out from reference TRBV9 and TRBJ2-1, the complete variable domain reads DSGVTQTPKHLITATGQRVTLRCSPRSGDLSVYWYQQSLDQGLQFLIQYYNGEERAKGNILERFSAQQFPDLHSELNLSSLELGDSALYFCASSVDGRVYNEQFFGPGTRLTVL.

The chain carries TRBV2 and TRBJ2-3; 12 positions match TRBD2. The CDR3 loop spans 16 amino acids. After removal of 6 bases from V and 9 bases from J, the junction contained 13 bases not matched to a gene. The germline V gene has CDR1 SNHLY and CDR2 FYNNEI. The CDR3 nucleotides read TGTGCCAGCAGCGATACCGGACTAGCGGGAACAGGGACGCAGTATTTT. Translating gives CASSDTGLAGTGTQYF.

The chain links TRBV19 to TRBJ1-1; D not resolved. This CDR3 spans 13 amino acids. Germline CDR1 LNHDA, CDR2 SQIVND (reference sequence). In DNA form, the CDR3 reads TGTGCAGGACGGAGAGCACCGGGGACTGAAGCTTTCTTT. It codes for CAGRRAPGTEAFF.

The chain uses TRBV5-1 and TRBJ2-5, with D possibly matching TRBD2 (6 bases). This CDR3 is built from 14 residues. Germline CDR1 SGHRS, CDR2 YFSETQ. Between the trimmed V and J ends, which lost 0 bases and 4 bases, there was a span of 10 bases. The CDR3 sequence: CASSLGLVRETQYF. CDR3 DNA: TGCGCCAGCAGCTTGGGACTAGTCAGAGAGACCCAGTACTTC.

The genes are TRBV6-5 and TRBJ2-1; perhaps TRBD2 as D (6 bases). The CDR3 length is 15 residues. Germline V gene sequence: CDR1 MNHEY, CDR2 SVGAGI. Trimming cost V 0 bases and J 11 bases, with 17 bases left between them. The CDR3 DNA follows: TGTGCCAGCAGTTACTCGGCTAGCGCAACCAGCAAGCAGTTCTTC. Protein sequence: CASSYSASATSKQFF.

The rearrangement joins TRBV6-4 to TRBJ2-1; 8 bases line up with TRBD2. The CDR3 is 15 residues long. Germline loops: CDR1 MRHNA, CDR2 SNTAGT. Trimming cost V 2 bases and J 2 bases; bases outside gene matches: 2. The chain's CDR3 is CASSDTAGAYNEQFF. The CDR3 DNA sequence: TGTGCCAGCAGTGACACAGCGGGAGCCTACAATGAGCAGTTCTTC.

This chain links TRBV28 with TRBJ2-7, with a tentative D call TRBD1 (5 bases). V shed 6 bases and J shed 5 bases, with 20 bases lying between them. CDR1 MDHEN and CDR2 SYDVKM come from the germline V gene. CDR3 length: 15 residues. Written as DNA, the CDR3 is TGTGCCAGCAGCCAGGGTCTACTCCCCCTCCACGAGCAGTACTTC. Its protein product is CASSQGLLPLHEQYF.

A few counts support this clone. The V and J genes are TRBV13 and TRBJ2-2; TRBD1 matches 9 bases. Germline CDR1 reads PRHDT; CDR2 reads FYEKMQ (reference sequence). The CDR3 contains 15 residues. The trim removed 6 bases at V and 0 bases at J, leaving 2 bases unmatched. The CDR3 nucleotides read TGTGCCAGCAGAAGACAGGGGGCGAACACCGGGGAGCTGTTTTTT. Protein product: CASRRQGANTGELFF.

The CDR3 coding sequence is TGCGCCAGCAGCTTGGAAACTAGCGGGATCCCTCACTGGAATGAGCAGTTCTTC. It encodes CASSLETSGIPHWNEQFF. The V gene is TRBV5-1, the J gene TRBJ2-1; the match to TRBD2 covers 10 bases. The CDR3 extends over 18 amino acids. The trim removed 0 bases at V and 7 bases at J, leaving 13 bases unmatched. Germline CDR1 is SGHRS and CDR2 is YFSETQ.

The chain couples TRBV5-1 to TRBJ2-7; TRBD2 matches at 7 bases. Germline assignment: CDR1 SGHRS and CDR2 YFSETQ. The CDR3 loop spans 16 amino acids. Germline trimming cut 5 bases from V and 4 bases from J; bases unmatched to any gene: 15. The CDR3 region is CASSPGGLEVSYEQYF. The CDR3 nucleotides read TGCGCCAGCAGTCCGGGGGGACTGGAGGTATCGTACGAGCAGTACTTC. Looking up the rest from reference TRBV5-1 and TRBJ2-7 gives the full variable domain: KAGVTQTPRYLIKTRGQQVTLSCSPISGHRSVSWYQQTPGQGLQFLFEYFSETQRNKGNFPGRFSGRQFSNSRSEMNVSTLELGDSALYLCASSPGGLEVSYEQYFGPGTRLTVT.